The clone carrying this T cell receptor beta chain occurred once. Additional DNA sequences in this sample encode the identical CDR3. Clones were sequenced by immunoSEQ multiplex PCR, and TCRdb holds only the in-frame ones, with some missing. The profile covers 200,000 or so clones, with 80% to 85% appearing a single time and 2% to 2.5% taken by the ten largest. These data are taken from a study of blood T cell repertoires in COVID-19. The CDR3 length is 14 residues. Unmatched junction bases numbered 2, after V lost 3 bases and J lost 4 bases. CDR1 and CDR2 from the germline V gene are LNHDA and SQIVND (reference sequence).

The specimen was peripheral blood. The TCR originated in a woman in her fifties or sixties with acute or convalescent COVID-19. The V and J genes are TRBV19 and TRBJ2-7, with TRBD1 identical over 11 bases. Here the CDR3 DNA reads TGTGCCAGTAGTATCGGACAGGGGGCGTACGAGCAGTACTTC. This sequence encodes CASSIGQGAYEQYF.